The clone carrying this TCR beta chain has only a few counts. Its matching antigen is unknown. V lost 1 base to trimming and J lost 4 bases, with 17 bases between them. This CDR3 has 16 amino acids. The V gene's germline CDR1 is SGHRS and CDR2 YFSETQ. TCRdb reprocessed the RT-PCR reads via MiXCR and lists one record per CDR3 protein. The repertoire holds around 470,000 distinct CDR3 sequences, with about 7.2% as singletons. The entry originates in a study of response to subunit inactivated influenza vaccine. Study observations and caveats: Only a handful of new T cells, the authors suggested, are recruited with each seasonal influenza vaccination.

The TCR was taken from a man between 50 and 75 years old who received an inactivated influenza vaccine. V is TRBV5-1 and J is TRBJ1-1; TRBD1 is a possible D gene (6 bases). The input for sequencing was PBMCs from blood, taken around 2 years after vaccination. CDR3 region: CASSLPTGFGITEAFF. Written as DNA, the CDR3 is TGCGCCAGCAGCTTGCCGACAGGATTTGGGATCACTGAAGCTTTCTTT.